This is a list of T cell receptor beta chains from one sample in a study of cytotoxic CD8 clonotypes in ibrutinib-treated CLL. Some clones are missing from TCRdb's copy, which holds only in-frame ones; the method was immunoSEQ multiplex PCR. The sample contains 130,000 to 150,000 clones, roughly three quarters of which appear only once. The sequencing used PBMCs, collected after 12 months of ibrutinib treatment. These receptors were collected from a human donor with chronic lymphocytic leukemia. The CDR3 runs from the conserved cysteine through the conserved F or W. D genes are given only for firm matches. Some rows have no size entry. The others give once, few or many, or a class for an expanded clone.

d_gene: -; v_gene: TRBV7-2; j_gene: TRBJ2-7; abundance: few; CDR3nt: TGTGCCAGCAGCTTAGGTGGTAGACGATTATACGAGCAGTACTTC; CDR3aa: CASSLGGRRLYEQYF
d_gene: TRBD2; v_gene: TRBV9; j_gene: TRBJ2-7; abundance: -; CDR3nt: TGTGCCAGCAGCCCCGGACTAGGATCGTCCGAGCAGTACTTC; CDR3aa: CASSPGLGSSEQYF
d_gene: -; v_gene: TRBV7-2; j_gene: TRBJ1-1; abundance: few; CDR3nt: TGTGCCAGCAGCTTAGCCACAGCATGGGCTTTCTTT; CDR3aa: CASSLATAWAFF
d_gene: TRBD2; v_gene: TRBV6-6; j_gene: TRBJ2-3; abundance: -; CDR3nt: TGTGCCAGCCGAACGGGAGGTGGCACAGATACGCAGTATTTT; CDR3aa: CASRTGGGTDTQYF
d_gene: -; v_gene: TRBV6-1; j_gene: TRBJ1-6; abundance: -; CDR3nt: TGTGCCAGCAGTGAATTGGGGCAGGGGTACTATAATTCACCCCTCCACTTT; CDR3aa: CASSELGQGYYNSPLHF
d_gene: -; v_gene: TRBV25-1; j_gene: TRBJ1-4; abundance: -; CDR3nt: TGTGCCAGCAGTGAAGTACGGACAGCTAATGAAAAACTGTTTTTT; CDR3aa: CASSEVRTANEKLFF
d_gene: -; v_gene: TRBV7-8; j_gene: TRBJ1-1; abundance: -; CDR3nt: TGTGCCAGCAGCGTAGGGGGGCGGTACACTGAAGCTTTCTTT; CDR3aa: CASSVGGRYTEAFF
d_gene: -; v_gene: TRBV7-9; j_gene: TRBJ2-3; abundance: -; CDR3nt: TGTGCCAGCAGCTTAGTTGCAGGAGATACGCAGTATTTT; CDR3aa: CASSLVAGDTQYF
d_gene: -; v_gene: TRBV11-2; j_gene: TRBJ2-1; abundance: many; CDR3nt: TGTGCCAGCAAGCTCCCTTCCTACAATGAGCAGTTCTTC; CDR3aa: CASKLPSYNEQFF
d_gene: -; v_gene: TRBV5-1; j_gene: TRBJ1-4; abundance: -; CDR3nt: TGCGCCAGCAGCGGGGAGGGGACTAATGAAAAACTGTTTTTT; CDR3aa: CASSGEGTNEKLFF
d_gene: -; v_gene: TRBV9; j_gene: TRBJ2-2; abundance: -; CDR3nt: TGTGCCAGCAGCGTAGGTGGGAGGAATCCCGGGGAGCTGTTTTTT; CDR3aa: CASSVGGRNPGELFF
d_gene: -; v_gene: TRBV2; j_gene: TRBJ2-7; abundance: few; CDR3nt: TGTGCCAGCAGTGTTCAGGACGGCTCCTACGAGCAGTACTTC; CDR3aa: CASSVQDGSYEQYF
d_gene: -; v_gene: TRBV7-9; j_gene: TRBJ1-2; abundance: -; CDR3nt: TGTGCCAGCAGCTTAGTTTTGGAGGGTGGCTACACCTTC; CDR3aa: CASSLVLEGGYTF
d_gene: -; v_gene: TRBV5-6; j_gene: TRBJ1-5; abundance: few; CDR3nt: TGTGCCAGCAGCCCGGGACTCCGAAATCAGCCCCAGCATTTT; CDR3aa: CASSPGLRNQPQHF
d_gene: TRBD1; v_gene: TRBV5-1; j_gene: TRBJ1-3; abundance: -; CDR3nt: TGCGCCAGCAGCTCGCAGGGGGGTAGAGGAAACACCATATATTTT; CDR3aa: CASSSQGGRGNTIYF
d_gene: TRBD1; v_gene: TRBV29-1; j_gene: TRBJ1-4; abundance: -; CDR3nt: TGCAGCGCCCGAGGAGGGGGCGGTGAAAAACTGTTTTTT; CDR3aa: CSARGGGGEKLFF
d_gene: -; v_gene: TRBV23-1; j_gene: TRBJ1-5; abundance: -; CDR3nt: TGCGCCAGCAGCCCGAGGACATACCAAAGCAATCAGCCCCAGCATTTT; CDR3aa: CASSPRTYQSNQPQHF
d_gene: -; v_gene: TRBV7-9; j_gene: TRBJ2-7; abundance: -; CDR3nt: TGTGCCAGCAGCTTGACAGACGGGAGCTCCTACGAGCAGTACTTC; CDR3aa: CASSLTDGSSYEQYF
d_gene: TRBD1; v_gene: TRBV5-1; j_gene: TRBJ2-7; abundance: once; CDR3nt: TGCGCCAGCAGCCAGACTCACAGGGGGCCTGGCTACGAGCAGTACTTC; CDR3aa: CASSQTHRGPGYEQYF
d_gene: -; v_gene: TRBV5-4; j_gene: TRBJ2-3; abundance: -; CDR3nt: -; CDR3aa: CASSSSIGGDTQYF
d_gene: -; v_gene: TRBV27; j_gene: TRBJ2-3; abundance: -; CDR3nt: TGTGCCAGCAGTTTATCGCGGGCAGATACGCAGTATTTT; CDR3aa: CASSLSRADTQYF
d_gene: -; v_gene: TRBV9; j_gene: TRBJ2-7; abundance: -; CDR3nt: TGTGCCAGCAGCGCTGGACGGATGAACTACGAGCAGTACTTC; CDR3aa: CASSAGRMNYEQYF
d_gene: -; v_gene: TRBV25-1; j_gene: TRBJ2-3; abundance: -; CDR3nt: TGTGCCAGCAGTTGGACAGCGGGGATCAGGGATACGCAGTATTTT; CDR3aa: CASSWTAGIRDTQYF
d_gene: -; v_gene: TRBV2; j_gene: TRBJ2-7; abundance: -; CDR3nt: TGTGCCAGCAGTATCAGGGTCTACGAGCAGTACTTC; CDR3aa: CASSIRVYEQYF
d_gene: -; v_gene: TRBV5-1; j_gene: TRBJ2-6; abundance: -; CDR3nt: TGCGCCAGCAGCTCCCGCCTCAGGGGGGGGGCTTCAGTCTACTCTGGGGCCAACGTCCTGACTTTC; CDR3aa: CASSSRLRGGASVYSGANVLTF
d_gene: TRBD2; v_gene: TRBV7-3; j_gene: TRBJ2-2; abundance: -; CDR3nt: TGTGCCAGCAGCTCTCGACTAGCGGGAGGGCCGGTTGCCGGGGAGCTGTTTTTT; CDR3aa: CASSSRLAGGPVAGELFF
d_gene: TRBD2; v_gene: TRBV27; j_gene: TRBJ2-1; abundance: once; CDR3nt: TGTGCCAGCAGTTTGAATCCGGGACTAGCCTACAATGAGCAGTTCTTC; CDR3aa: CASSLNPGLAYNEQFF
d_gene: -; v_gene: TRBV7-8; j_gene: TRBJ1-3; abundance: few; CDR3nt: TGTGCCAGCTCCGGGCTTCCACGGGTGCCTGGAAACACCATATATTTT; CDR3aa: CASSGLPRVPGNTIYF
d_gene: -; v_gene: TRBV5-4; j_gene: TRBJ2-7; abundance: -; CDR3nt: TGTGCCAGCAGCTTGGAAGCGCAAAGACTGTACTTC; CDR3aa: CASSLEAQRLYF
d_gene: -; v_gene: TRBV29-1; j_gene: TRBJ1-1; abundance: few; CDR3nt: TGCAGCGTCAGGATGGTTGGCACTGAAGCTTTCTTT; CDR3aa: CSVRMVGTEAFF
d_gene: -; v_gene: TRBV4-1; j_gene: TRBJ2-7; abundance: -; CDR3nt: TGCGCCAGCAGCCAAGATTTCCGGGACACGAGCTCCTACGAGCAGTACTTC; CDR3aa: CASSQDFRDTSSYEQYF
d_gene: -; v_gene: TRBV5-1; j_gene: TRBJ2-3; abundance: once; CDR3nt: TGCGCCAGCTCCGTGGAGGACCCAACCCCTAGCACAGATACGCAGTATTTT; CDR3aa: CASSVEDPTPSTDTQYF
d_gene: -; v_gene: TRBV28; j_gene: TRBJ1-2; abundance: once; CDR3nt: TGTGCCAGCAGTCCGGTTAACTATGGCTACACCTTC; CDR3aa: CASSPVNYGYTF
d_gene: TRBD2; v_gene: TRBV9; j_gene: TRBJ2-1; abundance: -; CDR3nt: TGTGCCAGCAGCGTTAGTCTAGCGGCCATGTCACGCTCCTACAATGAGCAGTTCTTC; CDR3aa: CASSVSLAAMSRSYNEQFF
d_gene: -; v_gene: TRBV15; j_gene: TRBJ2-7; abundance: -; CDR3nt: TGTGCCACCAGCAGAACCAAAATCGAGCAGTACTTC; CDR3aa: CATSRTKIEQYF
d_gene: TRBD2; v_gene: TRBV19; j_gene: TRBJ2-1; abundance: once; CDR3nt: TGTGCCAGTAGATTGGGCGGGAGCTACAATGAGCAGTTCTTC; CDR3aa: CASRLGGSYNEQFF
d_gene: TRBD1; v_gene: TRBV5-1; j_gene: TRBJ1-1; abundance: -; CDR3nt: TGCGCCAGCAGCCTGGGACAGCCGAACACTGAAGCTTTCTTT; CDR3aa: CASSLGQPNTEAFF
d_gene: TRBD1; v_gene: TRBV5-4; j_gene: TRBJ1-2; abundance: -; CDR3nt: TGTGCCAGCAGCAGAGGACAGGGGCAATTCCTTAACTATGGCTACACCTTC; CDR3aa: CASSRGQGQFLNYGYTF
d_gene: -; v_gene: TRBV28; j_gene: TRBJ1-1; abundance: -; CDR3nt: TGTGCCAGCAGTTTTGTGTCTGAAGCTTTCTTT; CDR3aa: CASSFVSEAFF
d_gene: -; v_gene: TRBV6-5; j_gene: TRBJ2-7; abundance: -; CDR3nt: TGTGCCAGCAGTTACGATTCGGGTGGCTACGAGCAGTACTTC; CDR3aa: CASSYDSGGYEQYF
d_gene: -; v_gene: TRBV4-1; j_gene: TRBJ2-1; abundance: few; CDR3nt: TGCGCCAGCAGCCAAGAACCACTCGGGGCAAGATCCTACAATGAGCAGTTCTTC; CDR3aa: CASSQEPLGARSYNEQFF
d_gene: TRBD1; v_gene: TRBV29-1; j_gene: TRBJ2-1; abundance: -; CDR3nt: TGCAGCGTTGATAGGGACAGGGACAATGAGCAGTTCTTC; CDR3aa: CSVDRDRDNEQFF
d_gene: TRBD2; v_gene: TRBV7-6; j_gene: TRBJ2-7; abundance: -; CDR3nt: TGTGCCAGCAGCTTAAGACTAGCGGGAGACGGGAGCGAGCAGTACTTC; CDR3aa: CASSLRLAGDGSEQYF
d_gene: -; v_gene: TRBV14; j_gene: TRBJ2-7; abundance: many; CDR3nt: TGTGCCAGCAGCCCATTCGGGAAGAGGTCCTACGAGCAGTACTTC; CDR3aa: CASSPFGKRSYEQYF
d_gene: -; v_gene: TRBV6-5; j_gene: TRBJ1-1; abundance: -; CDR3nt: TGTGCCAGCAGTTACTCGACTTGGGGTGGCACTGAAGCTTTCTTT; CDR3aa: CASSYSTWGGTEAFF
d_gene: -; v_gene: TRBV4-3; j_gene: TRBJ1-2; abundance: -; CDR3nt: TGCGCCAGCAGTGGTGGGTCGGGGGGCATCTATGGCTACACCTTC; CDR3aa: CASSGGSGGIYGYTF
d_gene: -; v_gene: TRBV19; j_gene: TRBJ2-1; abundance: -; CDR3nt: TGTGCCAGTAGCCGGGTTTTGAGAAGCTCCTACAATGAGCAGTTCTTC; CDR3aa: CASSRVLRSSYNEQFF
d_gene: -; v_gene: TRBV7-9; j_gene: TRBJ2-7; abundance: few; CDR3nt: TGTGCCAGCAGCTTACGGGACGGACCCTACGAGCAGTACTTC; CDR3aa: CASSLRDGPYEQYF
d_gene: TRBD2; v_gene: TRBV4-3; j_gene: TRBJ2-1; abundance: -; CDR3nt: TGCGCCAGCAGCAAGACCGGGACTAGGTACAACAATGAGCAGTTCTTC; CDR3aa: CASSKTGTRYNNEQFF
d_gene: TRBD1; v_gene: TRBV27; j_gene: TRBJ2-1; abundance: -; CDR3nt: TGTGCCAGCAGTTTACCCGACAGGGGGAGGTACAATGAGCAGTTCTTC; CDR3aa: CASSLPDRGRYNEQFF
d_gene: -; v_gene: TRBV7-2; j_gene: TRBJ2-7; abundance: -; CDR3nt: TGTGCCAGCAGCTCCAGAACAGGGTCCTACGAGCAGTACTTC; CDR3aa: CASSSRTGSYEQYF
d_gene: -; v_gene: TRBV25-1; j_gene: TRBJ2-5; abundance: -; CDR3nt: TGTGCCAGCAGTGAATTCTCGGGCGATTCGGCGACCCAGTACTTC; CDR3aa: CASSEFSGDSATQYF
d_gene: TRBD1; v_gene: TRBV27; j_gene: TRBJ1-2; abundance: -; CDR3nt: TGTGCCAGCAGTCTCCGGGACAGCCGGTATGGCTACACCTTC; CDR3aa: CASSLRDSRYGYTF